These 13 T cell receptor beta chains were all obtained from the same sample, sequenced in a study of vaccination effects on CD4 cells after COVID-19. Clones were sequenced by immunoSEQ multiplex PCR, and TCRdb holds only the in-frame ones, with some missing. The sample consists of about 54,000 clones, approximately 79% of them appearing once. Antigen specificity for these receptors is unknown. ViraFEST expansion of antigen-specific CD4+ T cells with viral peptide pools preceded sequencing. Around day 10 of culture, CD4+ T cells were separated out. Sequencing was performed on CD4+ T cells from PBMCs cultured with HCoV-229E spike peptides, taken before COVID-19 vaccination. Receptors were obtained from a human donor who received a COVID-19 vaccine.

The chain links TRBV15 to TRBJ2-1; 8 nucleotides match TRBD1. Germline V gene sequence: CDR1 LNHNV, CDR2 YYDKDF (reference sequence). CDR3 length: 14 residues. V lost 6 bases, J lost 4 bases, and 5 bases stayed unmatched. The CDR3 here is CATSARDRYNEQFF. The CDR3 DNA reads TGTGCCACCAGTGCACGGGACAGGTACAATGAGCAGTTCTTC.

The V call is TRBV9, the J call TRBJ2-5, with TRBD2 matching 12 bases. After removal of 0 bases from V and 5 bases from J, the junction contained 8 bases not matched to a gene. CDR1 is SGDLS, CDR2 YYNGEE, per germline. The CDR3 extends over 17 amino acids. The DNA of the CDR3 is TGTGCCAGCAGCGTAGCTAGCGGGGGGGCCACGGGGGAGACCCAGTACTTC. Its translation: CASSVASGGATGETQYF.

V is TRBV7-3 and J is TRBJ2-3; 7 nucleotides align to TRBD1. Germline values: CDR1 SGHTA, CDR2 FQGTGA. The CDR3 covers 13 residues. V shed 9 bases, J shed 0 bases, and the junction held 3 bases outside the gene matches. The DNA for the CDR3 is TGTGCCAGTAACAGGGGTAGCACAGATACGCAGTATTTT. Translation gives CASNRGSTDTQYF.

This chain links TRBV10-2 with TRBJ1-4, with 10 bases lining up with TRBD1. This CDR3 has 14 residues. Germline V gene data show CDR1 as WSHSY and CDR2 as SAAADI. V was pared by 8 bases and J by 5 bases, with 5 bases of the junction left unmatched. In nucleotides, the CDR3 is TGCGCCAGCCGGGGACAGGGGTTAAATGAAAAACTGTTTTTT. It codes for CASRGQGLNEKLFF.

This CDR3 reads CASKDRGRTEAFF. Here the CDR3 DNA reads TGTGCCAGCAAGGACAGGGGGCGGACTGAAGCTTTCTTT. The V gene is TRBV6-5, the J gene TRBJ1-1; 11 bases line up with TRBD1. Unmatched junction bases numbered 3, after V lost 7 bases and J lost 5 bases. This CDR3 has 13 residues. The germline V gene has CDR1 MNHEY and CDR2 SVGAGI.

The CDR3 nucleotides read TGTGCCAGCAGCCAAGGTCAGACTAATTCACCCCTCCACTTT. As protein: CASSQGQTNSPLHF. The chain couples TRBV3-1 (or the pseudogene TRBV3-2) to TRBJ1-6, with D unclear. Trimming shortened V by 1 base and J by 6 bases, and 7 bases separated the two germline ends. The CDR3 covers 14 residues. Germline V gene lookup returns CDR1 LGHDT and CDR2 YNNKEL (reference sequence).

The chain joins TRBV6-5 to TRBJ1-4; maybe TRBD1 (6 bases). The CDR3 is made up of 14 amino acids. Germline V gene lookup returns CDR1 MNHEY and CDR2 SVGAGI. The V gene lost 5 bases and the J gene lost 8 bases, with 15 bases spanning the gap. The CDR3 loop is CASSLGGGVEKLFF. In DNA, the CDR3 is TGTGCCAGCAGTCTTGGGGGCGGGGTGGAAAAACTGTTTTTT.

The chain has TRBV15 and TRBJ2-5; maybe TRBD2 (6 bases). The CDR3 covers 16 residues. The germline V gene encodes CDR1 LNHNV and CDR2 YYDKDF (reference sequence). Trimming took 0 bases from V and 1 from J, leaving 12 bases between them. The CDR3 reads CATSRDRGALQETQYF. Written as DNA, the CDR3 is TGTGCCACCAGCAGAGATCGCGGGGCCCTCCAAGAGACCCAGTACTTC. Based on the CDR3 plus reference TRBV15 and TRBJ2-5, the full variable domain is DAMVIQNPRYQVTQFGKPVTLSCSQTLNHNVMYWYQQKSSQAPKLLFHYYDKDFNNEADTPDNFQSRRPNTSFCFLDIRSPGLGDTAMYLCATSRDRGALQETQYFGPGTRLLVL.

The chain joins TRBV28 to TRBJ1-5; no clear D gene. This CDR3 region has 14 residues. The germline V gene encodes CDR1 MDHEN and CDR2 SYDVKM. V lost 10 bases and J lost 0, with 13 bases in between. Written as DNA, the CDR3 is TGTGCCACCCAACCTATCAATAGCAATCAGCCCCAGCATTTT. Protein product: CATQPINSNQPQHF.

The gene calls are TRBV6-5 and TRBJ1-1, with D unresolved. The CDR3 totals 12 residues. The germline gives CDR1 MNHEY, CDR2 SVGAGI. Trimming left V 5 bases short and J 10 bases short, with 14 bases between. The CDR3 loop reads CASSTDREIAFF. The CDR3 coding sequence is TGTGCCAGCAGTACCGACCGCGAGATAGCTTTCTTT.

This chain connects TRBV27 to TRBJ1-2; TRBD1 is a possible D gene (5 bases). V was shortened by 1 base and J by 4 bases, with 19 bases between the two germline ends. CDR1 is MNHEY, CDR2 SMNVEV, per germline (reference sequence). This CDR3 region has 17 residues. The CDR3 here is CASSLFPSRQQLYGYTF. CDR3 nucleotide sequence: TGTGCCAGCAGTTTATTCCCCTCTAGACAGCAGCTCTATGGCTACACCTTC.

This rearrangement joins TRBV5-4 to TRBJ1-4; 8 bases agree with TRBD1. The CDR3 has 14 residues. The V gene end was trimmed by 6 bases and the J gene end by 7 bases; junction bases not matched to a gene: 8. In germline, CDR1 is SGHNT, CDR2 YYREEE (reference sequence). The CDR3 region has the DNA TGTGCCAGCACCGCGGACAGGGAGACTGAAAAACTGTTTTTT. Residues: CASTADRETEKLFF.

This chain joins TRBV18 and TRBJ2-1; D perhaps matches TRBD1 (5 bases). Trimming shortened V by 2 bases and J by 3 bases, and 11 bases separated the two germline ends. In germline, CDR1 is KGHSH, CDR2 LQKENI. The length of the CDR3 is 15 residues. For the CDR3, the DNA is TGTGCCAGCTCACCATCGTTACAGGACTACAATGAGCAGTTCTTC. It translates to CASSPSLQDYNEQFF.